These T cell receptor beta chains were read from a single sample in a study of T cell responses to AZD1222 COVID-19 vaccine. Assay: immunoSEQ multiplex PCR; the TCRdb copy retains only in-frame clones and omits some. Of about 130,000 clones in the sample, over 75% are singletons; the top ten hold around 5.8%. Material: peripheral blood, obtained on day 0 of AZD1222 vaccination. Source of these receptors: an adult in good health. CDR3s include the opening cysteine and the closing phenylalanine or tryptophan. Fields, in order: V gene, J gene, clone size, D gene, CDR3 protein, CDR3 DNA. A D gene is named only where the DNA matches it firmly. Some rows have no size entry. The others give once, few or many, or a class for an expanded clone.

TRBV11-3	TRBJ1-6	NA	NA	CASSPGLSSVGSPLHF	TGTGCCAGCAGCCCAGGCTTGTCTTCGGTTGGTTCACCCCTCCACTTT
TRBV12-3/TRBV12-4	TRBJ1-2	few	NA	CASSSNPEGGYTF	TGTGCCAGCAGTTCAAACCCTGAGGGTGGCTACACCTTC
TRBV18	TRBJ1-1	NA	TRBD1	CASSPDRGGTEAFF	TGTGCCAGCTCACCCGACAGGGGAGGAACTGAAGCTTTCTTT
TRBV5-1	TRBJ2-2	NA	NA	CASSFTTPLGTGELFF	TGCGCCAGCAGCTTTACGACCCCATTGGGCACCGGGGAGCTGTTTTTT
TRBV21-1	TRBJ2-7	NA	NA	CASSKASRRFYEQYF	TGTGCCAGCAGCAAAGCCTCCAGAAGATTCTACGAGCAGTACTTC
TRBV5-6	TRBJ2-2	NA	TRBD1	CASSYDRGETGELFF	TGTGCCAGCAGCTATGACAGGGGCGAGACCGGGGAGCTGTTTTTT
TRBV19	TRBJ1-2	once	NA	CASIATDTNYGYTF	TGTGCCAGTATCGCGACGGATACTAACTATGGCTACACCTTC
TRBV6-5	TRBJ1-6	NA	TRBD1	CASSYEAGTGSSPLHF	TGTGCCAGCAGTTACGAGGCCGGGACAGGGTCATCACCCCTCCACTTT
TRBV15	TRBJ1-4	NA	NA	CATSRVGGAGEKLFF	TGTGCCACCAGCAGAGTTGGGGGCGCGGGGGAAAAACTGTTTTTT
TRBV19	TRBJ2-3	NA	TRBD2	CASSILAASTDTQYF	TGTGCCAGTAGTATACTAGCGGCTAGCACAGATACGCAGTATTTT
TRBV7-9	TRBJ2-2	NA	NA	CASSQVGELFF	TGTGCCAGCAGCCAGGTCGGGGAGCTGTTTTTT
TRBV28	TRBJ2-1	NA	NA	CASSLSGTVNEQFF	TGTGCCAGCAGTTTATCCGGGACGGTCAATGAGCAGTTCTTC
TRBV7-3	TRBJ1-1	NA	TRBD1	CASSRQGGTEAFF	TGTGCCAGCAGCCGACAGGGCGGCACTGAAGCTTTCTTT
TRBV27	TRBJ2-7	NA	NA	CASSQGSSYEQYF	TGTGCCAGCAGTCAGGGGAGCTCCTACGAGCAGTACTTC
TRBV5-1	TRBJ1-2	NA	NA	CASSSMDLSTGYTF	TGCGCCAGCAGCAGTATGGACCTCTCGACCGGCTACACCTTC
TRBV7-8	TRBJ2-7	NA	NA	CASSPRRTQYEQYF	TGTGCCAGCAGCCCTCGCAGGACTCAGTACGAGCAGTACTTC
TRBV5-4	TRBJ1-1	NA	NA	CASRKVIDTEAFF	TGTGCCAGCAGGAAAGTTATAGACACTGAAGCTTTCTTT
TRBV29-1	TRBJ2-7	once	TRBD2	CSVDRRGIGSYEQYF	TGCAGCGTTGACCGGCGGGGGATAGGGTCCTACGAGCAGTACTTC
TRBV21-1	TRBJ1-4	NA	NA	CANLVGDRGRNEKLFF	TGTGCCAACTTAGTTGGGGACAGGGGGCGGAATGAAAAACTGTTTTTT
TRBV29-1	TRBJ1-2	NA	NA	CSVEDLSSFYGYTF	TGCAGCGTTGAAGATCTTAGCAGTTTCTATGGCTACACCTTC
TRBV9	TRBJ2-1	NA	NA	CASSRVSGGFSSYNEQFF	TGTGCCAGCAGTCGCGTAAGTGGGGGGTTCAGCTCCTACAATGAGCAGTTCTTC
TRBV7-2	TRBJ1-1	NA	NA	CASSPRGWDSNTEAFF	TGTGCCAGCAGCCCTCGAGGGTGGGACTCGAACACTGAAGCTTTCTTT